This T cell receptor beta chain comes out of a study of cytomegalovirus exposure and HLA in healthy donors. Study information: It was reported in a later analysis that the 120 validation repertoires used the same platform as the approximately 620 first-cohort repertoires.

Findings and caveats of the study: The study recorded 164 TCR beta chains that were cytomegalovirus-associated. The majority of TCR sequences were rare, yet some public TCRs appeared in many donors. In the 120 or so validation repertoires, just under 95% of cluster scores exceeded 0, per a later analysis.

Assay: immunoSEQ multiplex PCR; the TCRdb copy retains only in-frame clones and omits some. Among approximately 160,000 clones listed, 75% to 90% were seen once. Of note for this clone: Its antigen is unidentified.

Per germline, CDR1 WSHSY and CDR2 SAAADI. The CDR3 totals 18 residues. V lost 4 bases and J 5 bases, leaving 25 bases between the germline ends. The TCR comes from a woman aged 18-35 years in good health and CMV-seronegative. Sequenced input: PBMCs. The rearrangement uses TRBV10-2 and TRBJ2-3, with D possibly being TRBD1 (5 bases). CDR3: CASSANPWGRALGDTQYF. The CDR3 nucleotides are TGCGCCAGCAGTGCCAATCCCTGGGGCAGGGCTTTAGGAGATACGCAGTATTTT.